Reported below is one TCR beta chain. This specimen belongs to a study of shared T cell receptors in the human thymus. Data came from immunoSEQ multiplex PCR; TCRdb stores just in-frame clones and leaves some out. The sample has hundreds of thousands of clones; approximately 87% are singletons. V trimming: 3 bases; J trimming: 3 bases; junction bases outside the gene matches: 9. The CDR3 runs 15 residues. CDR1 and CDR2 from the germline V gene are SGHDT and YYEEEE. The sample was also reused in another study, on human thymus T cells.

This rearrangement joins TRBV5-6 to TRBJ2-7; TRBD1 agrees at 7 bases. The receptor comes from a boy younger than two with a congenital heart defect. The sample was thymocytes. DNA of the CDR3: TGTGCCAGCAGCTCCTACAGGGGCATGGGCTACGAGCAGTACTTC. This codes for CASSSYRGMGYEQYF. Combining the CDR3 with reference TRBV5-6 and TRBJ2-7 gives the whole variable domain DAGVTQSPTHLIKTRGQQVTLRCSPKSGHDTVSWYQQALGQGPQFIFQYYEEEERQRGNFPDRFSGHQFPNYSSELNVNALLLGDSALYLCASSSYRGMGYEQYFGPGTRLTVT.